This entry lists 2 T cell receptor beta chains sequenced from one sample in a study of T cells expressing NK-cell markers. TCRdb reprocessed the 5' RACE reads and stores each CDR3 protein as one record, lacking DNA. The sample totals some 440,000 distinct CDR3 sequences. Input material: blood T cells: a sorted CD56 or NKG2C T cell subset, CD4+ or CD8+ T cells, or bulk PBMC T cells (not recorded which). All receptors derive from a woman between 50 and 59 years old in good health.

The chain is built from TRBV5-1 and TRBJ2-3. CDR1 is SGHRS and CDR2 is YFSETQ in the germline V gene. The CDR3 has 14 residues. The CDR3 sequence is CASSLLRSTDTQYF.

The chain's CDR3 is CASRTGDGRTEAFF. The V call is TRBV12-3 or TRBV12-4, the J call TRBJ1-1; without DNA, the TCRdb call of TRBD1 cannot be checked. The CDR3 consists of 14 residues.